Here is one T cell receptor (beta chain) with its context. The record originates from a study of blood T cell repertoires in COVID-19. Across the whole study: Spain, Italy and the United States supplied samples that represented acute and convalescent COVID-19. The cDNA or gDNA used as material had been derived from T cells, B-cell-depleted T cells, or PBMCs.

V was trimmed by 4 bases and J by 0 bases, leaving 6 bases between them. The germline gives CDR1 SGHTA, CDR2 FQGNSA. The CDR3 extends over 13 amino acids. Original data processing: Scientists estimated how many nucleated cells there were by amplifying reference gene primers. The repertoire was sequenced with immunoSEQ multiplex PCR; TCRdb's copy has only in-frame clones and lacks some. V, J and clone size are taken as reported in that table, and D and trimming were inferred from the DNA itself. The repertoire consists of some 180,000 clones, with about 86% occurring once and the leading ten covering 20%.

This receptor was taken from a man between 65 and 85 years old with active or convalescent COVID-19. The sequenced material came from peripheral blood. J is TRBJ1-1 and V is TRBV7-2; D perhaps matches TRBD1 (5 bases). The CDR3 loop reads CASSSGMNTEAFF. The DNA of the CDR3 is TGTGCCAGCAGCTCAGGGATGAACACTGAAGCTTTCTTT.